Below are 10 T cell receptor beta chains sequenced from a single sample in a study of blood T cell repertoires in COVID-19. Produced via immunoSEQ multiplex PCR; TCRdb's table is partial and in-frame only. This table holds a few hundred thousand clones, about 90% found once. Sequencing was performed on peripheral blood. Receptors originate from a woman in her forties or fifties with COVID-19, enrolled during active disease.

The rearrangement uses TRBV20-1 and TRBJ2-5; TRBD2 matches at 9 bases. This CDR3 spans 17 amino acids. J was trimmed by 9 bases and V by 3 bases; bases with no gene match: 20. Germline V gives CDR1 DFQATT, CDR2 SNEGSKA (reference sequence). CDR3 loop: CSASRPPSGVFPGAQYF. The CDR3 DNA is TGCAGTGCTAGTAGGCCGCCTAGCGGGGTTTTCCCGGGGGCCCAGTACTTC.

The chain's CDR3 is CASSATDYSNQPQHF. The CDR3 DNA sequence: TGTGCCAGTAGTGCCACAGATTATAGCAATCAGCCCCAGCATTTT. The chain is built from TRBV19 and TRBJ1-5, with unresolved D. The CDR3 runs to 15 residues. Germline assignment: CDR1 LNHDA and CDR2 SQIVND (reference sequence). Trimming took 5 bases from V and 0 from J, leaving 11 bases between them.

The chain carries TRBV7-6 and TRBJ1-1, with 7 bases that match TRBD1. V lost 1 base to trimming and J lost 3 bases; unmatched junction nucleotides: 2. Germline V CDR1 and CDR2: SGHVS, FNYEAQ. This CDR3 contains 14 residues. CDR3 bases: TGTGCCAGCAGCTTAGGACAGGGAGACACTGAAGCTTTCTTT. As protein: CASSLGQGDTEAFF. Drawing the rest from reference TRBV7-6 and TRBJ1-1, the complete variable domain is GAGVSQSPRYKVTKRGQDVALRCDPISGHVSLYWYRQALGQGPEFLTYFNYEAQQDKSGLPNDRFSAERPEGSISTLTIQRTEQRDSAMYRCASSLGQGDTEAFFGQGTRLTVV.

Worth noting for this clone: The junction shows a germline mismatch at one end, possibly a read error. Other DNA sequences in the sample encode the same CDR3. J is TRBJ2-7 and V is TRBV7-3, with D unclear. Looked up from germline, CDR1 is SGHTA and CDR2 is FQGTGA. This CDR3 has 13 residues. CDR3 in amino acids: CASSSTQFGEQYF. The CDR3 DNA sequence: TGCGCCAGCAGCTCCACTCAATTCGGCGAGCAGTACTTC.

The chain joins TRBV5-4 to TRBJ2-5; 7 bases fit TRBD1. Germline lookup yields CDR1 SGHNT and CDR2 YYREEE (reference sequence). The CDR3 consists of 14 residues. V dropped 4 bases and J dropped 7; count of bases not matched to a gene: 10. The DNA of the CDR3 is TGTGCCAGCAGCAATCCAGGGACAGTGACGACCCAGTACTTC. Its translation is CASSNPGTVTTQYF.

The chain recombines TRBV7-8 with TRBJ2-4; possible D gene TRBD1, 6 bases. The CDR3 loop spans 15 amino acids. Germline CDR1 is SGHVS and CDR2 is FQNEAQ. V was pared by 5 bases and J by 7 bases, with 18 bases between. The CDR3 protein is CASSTLTGPGNIQYF. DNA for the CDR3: TGTGCCAGCAGCACATTAACAGGGCCGGGGAACATTCAGTACTTC.

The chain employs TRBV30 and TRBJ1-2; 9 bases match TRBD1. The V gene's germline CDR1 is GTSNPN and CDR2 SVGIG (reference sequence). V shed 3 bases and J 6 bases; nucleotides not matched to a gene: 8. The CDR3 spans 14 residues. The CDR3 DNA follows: TGTGCCTGGAGGGGGGACAGGGCCGGGGATGGCTACACCTTC. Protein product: CAWRGDRAGDGYTF.

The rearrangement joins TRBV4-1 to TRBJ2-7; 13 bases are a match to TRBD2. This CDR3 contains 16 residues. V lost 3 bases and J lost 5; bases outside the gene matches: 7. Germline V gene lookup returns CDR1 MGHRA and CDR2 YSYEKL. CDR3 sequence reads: CASSHMTSGRRNEQYF. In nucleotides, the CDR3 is TGCGCCAGCAGCCATATGACTAGCGGGAGGAGAAACGAGCAGTACTTC.

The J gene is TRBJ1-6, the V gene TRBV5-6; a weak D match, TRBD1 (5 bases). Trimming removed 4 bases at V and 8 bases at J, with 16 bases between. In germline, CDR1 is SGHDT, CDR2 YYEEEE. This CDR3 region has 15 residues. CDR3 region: CASSLHQGQDSPLHF. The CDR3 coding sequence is TGTGCCAGCAGCCTGCACCAGGGCCAGGATTCACCCCTCCACTTT.

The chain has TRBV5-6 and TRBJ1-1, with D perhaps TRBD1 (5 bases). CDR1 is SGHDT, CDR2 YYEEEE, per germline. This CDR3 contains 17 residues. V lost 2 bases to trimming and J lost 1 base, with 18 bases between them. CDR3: CASSLVGGGSWNTEAFF. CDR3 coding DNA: TGTGCCAGCAGCTTAGTTGGGGGAGGGAGTTGGAACACTGAAGCTTTCTTT.